Shown below are 17 T cell receptor beta chains from a single sample sequenced in a study of cytomegalovirus exposure and HLA in healthy donors. PCR amplification relied on 60 Vbeta primers (plus 13 Jbeta primers). Produced via immunoSEQ multiplex PCR; TCRdb's table is partial and in-frame only. The profile shows some 130,000 clones, roughly 72% of them singletons. Specimen: PBMCs. These receptors all come from a male donor in good health and CMV-seronegative.

The J gene is TRBJ2-1, the V gene TRBV7-3; D is possibly TRBD2 (7 bases). Trimming cost V 4 bases and J 7 bases, with 14 bases left between them. Germline V gene lookup returns CDR1 SGHTA and CDR2 FQGTGA. CDR3 length: 14 residues. The CDR3: CASSSLGGGNEQFF. CDR3 DNA: TGTGCCAGCAGCTCCCTAGGGGGGGGTAATGAGCAGTTCTTC. The full variable domain, its missing parts supplied by reference TRBV7-3 and TRBJ2-1, is GAGVSQTPSNKVTEKGKYVELRCDPISGHTALYWYRQSLGQGPEFLIYFQGTGAADDSGLPNDRFFAVRPEGSVSTLKIQRTERGDSAVYLCASSSLGGGNEQFFGPGTRLTVL.

The chain recombines TRBV7-9 with TRBJ2-7; TRBD1 agrees at 8 bases. Trimming took 3 bases from V and 0 from J; bases not matched to a gene: 13. The CDR3 has 18 residues. From germline, CDR1 is SEHNR and CDR2 FQNEAQ (reference sequence). This CDR3 reads CASSLYYRDRLFSYEQYF. DNA for the CDR3: TGTGCCAGCAGCTTGTACTACCGGGACAGGCTCTTCTCCTACGAGCAGTACTTC.

This clone came up a few times. The J gene is TRBJ1-1, the V gene TRBV5-1; 8 positions match TRBD1. Germline V gives CDR1 SGHRS, CDR2 YFSETQ. Trimming cost V 4 bases and J 7 bases; bases outside gene matches: 6. The CDR3 sequence is 13 residues long. DNA for the CDR3: TGCGCCAGCAGCCCGTACGGGACAGGTGAAGCTTTCTTT. This codes for CASSPYGTGEAFF.

The V call is TRBV11-2, the J call TRBJ2-1; 7 bases are shared with TRBD2. Germline trimming cut 0 bases from V and 6 bases from J; bases unmatched to any gene: 8. CDR1 is SGHAT, CDR2 FQNNGV, per germline. This CDR3 contains 16 residues. The CDR3 sequence: CASSLDGGRVSNEQFF. For the CDR3, the DNA is TGTGCCAGCAGCTTAGATGGCGGGAGAGTCTCCAATGAGCAGTTCTTC.

The rearrangement joins TRBV7-9 to TRBJ1-2; 12 bases agree with TRBD1. This CDR3 is 12 amino acids long. Germline CDR1 SEHNR, CDR2 FQNEAQ (reference sequence). The J segment lost 8 bases and the V segment lost 10 bases, leaving 5 bases of the junction unmatched. CDR3 bases: TGTGCCACGGGACAGGGGGCCCTCGGCTACACCTTC. Its protein is CATGQGALGYTF.

The J gene is TRBJ2-5, the V gene TRBV6-1; TRBD2 agrees at 13 bases. V lost 3 bases to trimming and J lost 0 bases; unmatched junction nucleotides: 7. Germline loops: CDR1 MNHNS, CDR2 SASEGT. The CDR3 runs 18 residues. CDR3 amino acids: CASSDRTSGGPHQETQYF. DNA of the CDR3: TGTGCCAGCAGTGATAGGACTAGCGGGGGCCCGCACCAAGAGACCCAGTACTTC.

V gene TRBV2 combines with J gene TRBJ2-2; unclear D gene. The CDR3 covers 13 residues. Per the germline V gene, CDR1 is SNHLY and CDR2 is FYNNEI. V was pared by 5 bases and J by 4 bases, with 8 bases between. Here the CDR3 DNA reads TGTGCCAGCAGTTGGCAAATCACCGGGGAGCTGTTTTTT. This gives the protein CASSWQITGELFF.

The chain links TRBV7-9 to TRBJ1-3; no firm D call. CDR1 is SEHNR, CDR2 FQNEAQ, per germline (reference sequence). The V end lost 5 bases, the J end lost 2 bases, and 19 bases lay between the germline ends. The CDR3 has 17 residues. CDR3 sequence: CASSPPGGNTAGNTIYF. In DNA form, the CDR3 reads TGTGCCAGCAGCCCCCCAGGAGGGAATACCGCTGGAAACACCATATATTTT.

The V gene is TRBV9, the J gene TRBJ2-1; 11 bases map to TRBD2. CDR1 is SGDLS, CDR2 YYNGEE, per germline. The CDR3 contains 19 residues. With 5 bases clipped from V and 5 bases from J, the junction kept 18 bases outside the gene matches. Written as DNA, the CDR3 is TGTGCCAGCAGGAGGGGAGGGACGACCGGGACTAGCGGAAACAATGAGCAGTTCTTC. Protein sequence: CASRRGGTTGTSGNNEQFF.

The chain combines TRBV28 with TRBJ1-4; 9 bases agree with TRBD1. Trimming took 6 bases from V and 8 from J; bases not matched to a gene: 13. The germline CDR1 and CDR2 sequences are MDHEN and SYDVKM. This CDR3 spans 16 amino acids. The DNA of the CDR3 is TGTGCCAGCAGCCCCGAATCGGGACAGGGTTTCGAAAAACTGTTTTTT. It yields the protein CASSPESGQGFEKLFF.

In its sample, this clone was seen once. V usage is TRBV29-1 and J usage is TRBJ2-1; 7 positions match TRBD2. This CDR3 has 14 residues. The germline gives CDR1 SQVTM, CDR2 ANQGSEA. V was clipped by 4 bases and J by 0 bases; unmatched bases: 3. The chain's CDR3 is CSVVRGSSYNEQFF. The CDR3 coding sequence is TGCAGCGTTGTGCGGGGGAGCTCCTACAATGAGCAGTTCTTC.

The J gene is TRBJ2-1, the V gene TRBV29-1; tentative D call: TRBD1 (5 bases). Germline V CDR1 and CDR2: SQVTM, ANQGSEA. V was trimmed by 2 bases and J by 4 bases, leaving 6 bases between them. There are 12 residues in the CDR3. This CDR3 is CSVEKGYNEQFF. Here the CDR3 DNA reads TGCAGCGTTGAAAAGGGGTACAATGAGCAGTTCTTC.

The chain joins TRBV28 to TRBJ2-1, with 7 bases that match TRBD1. The germline CDR1 and CDR2 sequences are MDHEN and SYDVKM. The CDR3 totals 13 residues. J gave up 6 bases and V 10 bases, and 9 bases lay outside the gene matches. CDR3 in DNA: TGTGCCATCAGACGGACAGGCCTCAATGAGCAGTTCTTC. Its protein product is CAIRRTGLNEQFF.

The CDR3 DNA reads as TGCGCCAGCAGCCAAGATGCGATGAACTATGGCTACACCTTC. Protein: CASSQDAMNYGYTF. The chain employs TRBV4-3 and TRBJ1-2, with D hard to call. CDR1 and CDR2 from the germline V gene are LGHNA and YSLEER. V was clipped by 0 bases and J by 2 bases, with 7 bases between them. This CDR3 region has 14 residues.

This rearrangement joins TRBV7-6 to TRBJ2-4; tentatively, D is TRBD1 (6 bases). Germline V gene data show CDR1 as SGHVS and CDR2 as FNYEAQ. CDR3 length: 18 residues. Trimming stripped 2 bases from V and 1 base from J, with 18 bases between. The CDR3 here is CASSLPLSGVEAKNIQYF. The CDR3, as DNA: TGTGCCAGCAGCTTACCTTTGTCAGGGGTTGAGGCCAAAAACATTCAGTACTTC.

This clone was found a few times. The chain couples TRBV19 to TRBJ2-7, with 9 bases fitting TRBD1. Looked up from germline, CDR1 is LNHDA and CDR2 is SQIVND (reference sequence). The CDR3 spans 14 residues. V was pared by 3 bases and J by 3 bases, with 3 bases of the junction left unmatched. CDR3 protein: CASSMGQGYYEQYF. CDR3 DNA: TGTGCCAGTAGTATGGGACAGGGCTACTACGAGCAGTACTTC.

The chain couples TRBV9 to TRBJ2-7, with 8 bases matching TRBD2. The CDR3 is 14 residues long. Germline CDR1 reads SGDLS; CDR2 reads YYNGEE. Trimming took 4 bases from V and 3 from J; bases not matched to a gene: 6. The CDR3 bases are TGTGCCAGCAGCCCGGACGGGGGGGGCTACGAGCAGTACTTC. Protein: CASSPDGGGYEQYF.